Listed here are 23 T cell receptor beta chains from one sample, sequenced in a study of radiotherapy plus CTLA-4 blockade in lung cancer (dated by TCRdb to 2017 to 2018). Receptor libraries were prepared by the immunoSEQ multiplex PCR assay. The table was pulled from immuneACCESS by TCRdb, which kept in-frame rearrangements only. Such tables lose some clones; where checked, under half of the loss comes from unresolved V genes, and the rest has no known cause. Across this sample there are some 50,000 clones, with more than 60% seen only once. The biggest ten clones account for around 3.2% of the sample. The source material was peripheral blood, sampled from a patient treated with radiotherapy plus ipilimumab. The receptors here all came from a human donor with non-small cell lung cancer who had a partial response to radiotherapy plus ipilimumab.

The rearrangement joins TRBV4-1 to TRBJ2-7; D is ambiguous. There are 14 residues in the CDR3. V was cut by 1 base and J by 0 bases, with 7 bases left in between. Germline CDR1 is MGHRA and CDR2 is YSYEKL. The CDR3 spells CASSQGPLSYEQYF. DNA of the CDR3: TGCGCCAGCAGCCAAGGTCCCCTCTCCTACGAGCAGTACTTC.

In DNA, the CDR3 is TGTGCCAGCAGCCAGACCGGGACAGGGAACACCGGGGAGCTGTTTTTT. This encodes CASSQTGTGNTGELFF. V and J are TRBV28 and TRBJ2-2; 8 nucleotides line up with TRBD1. V lost 6 bases, J lost 1 base, and 7 bases stayed unmatched. This CDR3 comprises 16 residues. In germline, CDR1 is MDHEN, CDR2 SYDVKM.

This clone was observed a few times. The chain has TRBV5-1 and TRBJ2-1; D call uncertain. This CDR3 contains 14 residues. The germline V gene encodes CDR1 SGHRS and CDR2 YFSETQ. V dropped 0 bases and J dropped 6 bases, with 10 bases sitting between them. This chain's CDR3 is CASSLDSGTNEQFF. The CDR3 bases are TGCGCCAGCAGCTTGGATTCAGGAACCAATGAGCAGTTCTTC. Looking up the rest from reference TRBV5-1 and TRBJ2-1 gives the full variable domain: KAGVTQTPRYLIKTRGQQVTLSCSPISGHRSVSWYQQTPGQGLQFLFEYFSETQRNKGNFPGRFSGRQFSNSRSEMNVSTLELGDSALYLCASSLDSGTNEQFFGPGTRLTVL.

V is TRBV11-2 and J is TRBJ1-1; 8 bases are a match to TRBD1. Trimming took 6 bases from V and 3 from J; bases not matched to a gene: 3. Germline values: CDR1 SGHAT, CDR2 FQNNGV. This CDR3 has 13 amino acids. The CDR3 is CASSPDRDTEAFF. CDR3 nucleotides: TGTGCCAGCAGTCCGGACAGGGACACTGAAGCTTTCTTT.

CDR3 coding DNA: TGCGCCAGCAGCTTGGAAGGGAGGGGCGAGGATACGCAGTATTTT. Translation: CASSLEGRGEDTQYF. This sequence joins TRBV5-1 and TRBJ2-3; 7 positions agree with TRBD2. V was pared by 0 bases and J by 6 bases, with 7 bases of the junction left unmatched. The length of the CDR3 is 15 residues. Looked up from germline, CDR1 is SGHRS and CDR2 is YFSETQ.

The chain recombines TRBV4-3 with TRBJ2-1; the D gene is possibly TRBD2 (5 bases). Germline-derived CDR1 and CDR2 are LGHNA and YSLEER. This CDR3 spans 14 amino acids. The V and J ends lost 0 bases and 8 bases respectively, with 11 bases between them. The CDR3 DNA sequence: TGCGCCAGCAGCCAAGAAGGAGGCCGAGATGAGCAGTTCTTC. Translated, it gives CASSQEGGRDEQFF.

This CDR3 reads CAISEMTPNYGYTF. The CDR3 nucleotides read TGTGCCATCAGTGAAATGACACCTAACTATGGCTACACCTTC. The chain carries TRBV10-3 and TRBJ1-2; D is unresolved. CDR1 and CDR2 (germline): ENHRY, SYGVKD. This CDR3 is built from 14 residues. V lost 3 bases and J 0 bases, leaving 8 bases between the germline ends.

V usage is TRBV11-2 and J usage is TRBJ1-5, with D perhaps matching TRBD1 (5 bases). V lost 5 bases, J lost 3 bases, and 8 bases lay in between. The CDR3 loop spans 13 amino acids. Germline CDR1 SGHAT, CDR2 FQNNGV. CDR3 region: CASSPGNNQPQHF. As DNA, the CDR3 is TGTGCCAGCAGCCCAGGGAACAATCAGCCCCAGCATTTT.

J is TRBJ2-7 and V is TRBV5-1; TRBD1 is a possible D gene (5 bases). CDR3 length: 13 amino acids. Germline CDR1 is SGHRS and CDR2 is YFSETQ. V was cut by 0 bases and J by 5 bases, with 9 bases left in between. CDR3 coding DNA: TGCGCCAGCAGCTTGGCAGGGTCGAACGAGCAGTACTTC. This encodes CASSLAGSNEQYF. Drawing the rest from reference TRBV5-1 and TRBJ2-7, the complete variable domain is KAGVTQTPRYLIKTRGQQVTLSCSPISGHRSVSWYQQTPGQGLQFLFEYFSETQRNKGNFPGRFSGRQFSNSRSEMNVSTLELGDSALYLCASSLAGSNEQYFGPGTRLTVT.

The sample holds a few counts of this clone. This chain joins TRBV5-8 and TRBJ1-4; maybe TRBD1 (6 bases). Between the trimmed V and J ends, which lost 3 bases and 4 bases, there was a span of 10 bases. In germline, CDR1 is SGHTS, CDR2 YDEGEE. The CDR3 consists of 14 residues. CDR3 sequence (DNA): TGTGCCAGCAGCTCCGGACAGATTAATGAAAAACTGTTTTTT. The encoded protein is CASSSGQINEKLFF.

The table lists this clone with a few counts. V is TRBV11-2 and J is TRBJ2-7, with 14 bases identical to TRBD2. Looked up from germline, CDR1 is SGHAT and CDR2 is FQNNGV. The CDR3 extends over 15 amino acids. V dropped 5 bases and J dropped 5; count of bases not matched to a gene: 5. CDR3 in amino acids: CASSAGLAGANEQYF. DNA for the CDR3: TGTGCCAGCAGCGCGGGACTAGCGGGGGCAAACGAGCAGTACTTC.

The chain is built from TRBV9 and TRBJ1-3; possibly TRBD1 for D (5 bases). This CDR3 has 15 residues. Trimming took off 0 bases at V and 3 bases at J, with 10 bases between the two ends. Per the germline V gene, CDR1 is SGDLS and CDR2 is YYNGEE. Here the CDR3 DNA reads TGTGCCAGCAGCGTAGCGTGGGGCTATGGAAACACCATATATTTT. This sequence encodes CASSVAWGYGNTIYF.

The chain employs TRBV5-6 and TRBJ2-7, with 8 bases matching TRBD2. Germline CDR1 SGHDT, CDR2 YYEEEE. V shed 0 bases, J shed 5 bases, and the junction held 4 bases outside the gene matches. The CDR3 extends over 14 amino acids. The CDR3 DNA reads TGTGCCAGCAGCTTGGCCGGGGGGGGAAACGAGCAGTACTTC. It yields the protein CASSLAGGGNEQYF.

The CDR3, as DNA: TGCGCCAGCAGCTTGGGGACAGGGATTCTCGAGCAGTACTTC. This encodes CASSLGTGILEQYF. V is TRBV5-1 and J is TRBJ2-7, with TRBD1 matching over 8 bases. With V trimmed by 0 bases and J by 6 bases, 5 bases remained unmatched. The CDR3 extends over 14 amino acids. Looked up from germline, CDR1 is SGHRS and CDR2 is YFSETQ.

The sample holds a few counts of this clone. CDR3 DNA: TGCGCCAGCAGTGCGTCTAACCGGCCGGGACAGTTAGGCCAGCAGTACTTC. This codes for CASSASNRPGQLGQQYF. V and J are TRBV10-1 and TRBJ2-7; 7 nucleotides match TRBD1. The trim removed 4 bases at V and 8 bases at J, leaving 20 bases unmatched. Germline lookup yields CDR1 WNHNN and CDR2 SYGVQD (reference sequence). CDR3 size: 17 residues.

This clone was detected only a few times. V usage is TRBV28 and J usage is TRBJ1-2, with D uncertain. V gave up 6 bases and J gave up 6 bases, with 11 bases separating them. Germline V gene lookup returns CDR1 MDHEN and CDR2 SYDVKM. The CDR3 has 12 residues. The CDR3 nucleotides are TGTGCCAGCAGCCCGGGGTCTCATGGCTACACCTTC. This codes for CASSPGSHGYTF.

This rearrangement joins TRBV28 to TRBJ1-2; D not certain. Trimming cost V 4 bases and J 1 base, with 7 bases left between them. The CDR3 spans 13 residues. From germline, CDR1 is MDHEN and CDR2 SYDVKM. Written as DNA, the CDR3 is TGTGCCAGCAGTTCTAAGATTAACTATGGCTACACCTTC. This encodes CASSSKINYGYTF.

The chain is built from TRBV29-1 and TRBJ2-3; D remains unclear. The V gene's germline CDR1 is SQVTM and CDR2 ANQGSEA. The CDR3 has 12 amino acids. V dropped 2 bases and J dropped 2 bases, with 5 bases sitting between them. CDR3 coding DNA: TGCAGCGTTGAACCAGACACAGATACGCAGTATTTT. Translating gives CSVEPDTDTQYF.

V usage is TRBV25-1 and J usage is TRBJ1-1; the D is unclear. CDR3 length: 14 residues. Germline CDR1 reads MGHDK; CDR2 reads SYGVNS. Trimming stripped 0 bases from V and 3 bases from J, with 8 bases between. The CDR3 protein is CASSEYGGHTEAFF. The CDR3 DNA reads as TGTGCCAGCAGTGAATATGGTGGGCACACTGAAGCTTTCTTT.

The chain is built from TRBV6-5 and TRBJ2-7; 9 bases are a match to TRBD1. V lost 2 bases and J lost 6; bases outside the gene matches: 5. Germline V gives CDR1 MNHEY, CDR2 SVGAGI. The CDR3 is 14 residues long. The CDR3 nucleotides read TGTGCCAGCAGTTACAACAGGGGGCCTATCGAGCAGTACTTC. Its translation is CASSYNRGPIEQYF.

The chain links TRBV5-1 to TRBJ1-5; D is undetermined. There are 13 residues in the CDR3. Germline V gene data show CDR1 as SGHRS and CDR2 as YFSETQ. V was trimmed by 4 bases and J by 1 base, leaving 6 bases between them. The DNA of the CDR3 is TGCGCCAGCAGCCTTTCGAGCAATCAGCCCCAGCATTTT. The encoded protein is CASSLSSNQPQHF.

V is TRBV4-2 and J is TRBJ2-6, with D perhaps TRBD1 (6 bases). The CDR3 covers 18 residues. Per germline, CDR1 LGHNA and CDR2 YNFKEQ. V lost 1 base and J 0 bases, leaving 13 bases between the germline ends. The CDR3 region has the DNA TGTGCCAGCAGCCAAGTTAAGGGACAACTCTCTGGGGCCAACGTCCTGACTTTC. This gives the protein CASSQVKGQLSGANVLTF.

The chain couples TRBV6-5 to TRBJ1-2, with D tentatively TRBD1 (5 bases). CDR1 is MNHEY, CDR2 SVGAGI, per germline. This CDR3 is 15 amino acids long. Trimming removed 6 bases from V and 3 bases from J, with 17 bases in between. CDR3 loop: CASRFRLDSYYGYTF. CDR3 coding DNA: TGTGCCAGCAGATTTCGTCTTGACAGCTACTATGGCTACACCTTC.